Listed here are 30 T cell receptor beta chains from one sample, sequenced in a study of T-cell reconstitution after alpha-beta-depleted transplantation in children (dated by TCRdb to about 2016). The sample's treatment or condition label is to be understood as: allogeneic hematopoietic cell transplantation with graft depleted of TCRalphabeta T cells and CD19 B cells. The method behind the library was PCR. Instrument used: Illumina HiSeq 2500. TCR libraries were prepared with molecular barcoding, using unique molecular identifiers to normalize TCRbeta repertoire quantification. In-frame beta chains were kept once TCRdb had trimmed the public reads at Q25 with fastp and called clones with MiXCR. Rows matching on CDR3 protein sequence are summarized as one entry with the most common DNA and genes. Here the sample has approximately 200,000 distinct CDR3 sequences; roughly 6.3% occur a single time. The top ten constitute under 5% of the sample.

The specimen comprised PBMCs, sampled before TCRalphabeta/CD19-depleted stem cell transplant. The receptors were gathered from a girl under three years old with combined immunodeficiency, due to receive a stem cell transplant.

In its sample, this clonotype was seen a few times. The chain has TRBV12-3 or TRBV12-4 and TRBJ1-5, with a possible D match to TRBD1 (6 bases). CDR3 length equals 15 residues. Trimming removed 6 bases at V and 0 bases at J, with 12 bases between. The CDR3: CASSNTGPSNQPQHF. CDR3 sequence (DNA): TGTGCCAGCAGCAACACAGGGCCTAGCAATCAGCCCCAGCATTTT.

This clonotype was counted ten times or more. V usage is TRBV7-6 and J usage is TRBJ2-1; no reliable D call. The germline CDR1 and CDR2 sequences are SGHVS and FNYEAQ. The CDR3 contains 14 residues. Trimming stripped 6 bases from V and 0 bases from J, with 9 bases between. The CDR3 here is CASSFASSYNEQFF. CDR3 DNA sequence: TGTGCCAGCAGTTTTGCGTCCTCCTACAATGAGCAGTTCTTC.

This clonotype was seen at least ten times. The chain joins TRBV4-2 to TRBJ2-3, with D possibly being TRBD1 or TRBD2 (6 bases each). Germline V lookup: CDR1 LGHNA, CDR2 YNFKEQ. This CDR3 spans 15 amino acids. V lost 6 bases and J 1 base, leaving 14 bases between the germline ends. The CDR3 coding sequence is TGTGCCAGCAGTGATGAGGGGGGTGGCACAGATACGCAGTATTTT. Protein sequence: CASSDEGGGTDTQYF.

The sample holds many counts of this clonotype. This chain joins TRBV5-1 and TRBJ2-2, with D possibly being TRBD2 (6 bases). The CDR3 is made up of 14 amino acids. Germline assignment: CDR1 SGHRS and CDR2 YFSETQ. Trimming cost V 0 bases and J 8 bases, with 11 bases left between them. In nucleotides, the CDR3 is TGCGCCAGCAGCTTGGTCCCCCGGGAGGGGGAGCTGTTTTTT. It translates to CASSLVPREGELFF.

A note on this clonotype: This sequence may be a read error, since a much larger clone differs from it by one base. This chain joins TRBV7-3 and TRBJ2-7, with 11 bases matching TRBD2. With V trimmed by 7 bases and J by 4 bases, 9 bases remained unmatched. The CDR3 consists of 15 residues. The germline CDR1 and CDR2 sequences are SGHTA and FQGTGA. CDR3 DNA sequence: TGTGCCAGCACCTCACTAGCGGGAGTGGGGTACGAGCAGTACTTC. Amino acid sequence: CASTSLAGVGYEQYF.

The chain links TRBV6-2 or TRBV6-3 to TRBJ2-1; D not resolved. Trimming removed 5 bases from V and 4 bases from J, with 6 bases in between. Germline values: CDR1 MNHEY, CDR2 SVGEGT. The CDR3 length is 12 residues. The chain's CDR3 is CASSLFYNEQFF. The DNA of the CDR3 is TGTGCCAGCAGTCTCTTTTACAATGAGCAGTTCTTC.

This clonotype has more than one count but fewer than ten. The chain couples TRBV7-2 to TRBJ2-3; D remains ambiguous. CDR3 length equals 13 residues. Germline V gene sequence: CDR1 SGHTA, CDR2 FQGNSA. Trimming shortened V by 4 bases and J by 0 bases, and 5 bases separated the two germline ends. This CDR3 is CASSSQSTDTQYF. In nucleotides, the CDR3 is TGTGCCAGCAGCTCCCAAAGCACAGATACGCAGTATTTT. The whole variable domain, filled in from reference TRBV7-2 and TRBJ2-3, reads GAGVSQSPSNKVTEKGKDVELRCDPISGHTALYWYRQSLGQGLEFLIYFQGNSAPDKSGLPSDRFSAERTGGSVSTLTIQRTQQEDSAVYLCASSSQSTDTQYFGPGTRLTVL.

This clonotype occurred many times. The V gene is TRBV29-1, the J gene TRBJ2-1; the match to TRBD2 covers 8 bases. Unmatched junction bases numbered 12, after V lost 3 bases and J lost 8 bases. CDR3 size: 15 residues. CDR1 and CDR2 from the germline V gene are SQVTM and ANQGSEA. Here the CDR3 reads CSVDPSGSSTDEQFF. In DNA, the CDR3 is TGCAGCGTTGATCCTAGCGGGTCTTCTACCGATGAGCAGTTCTTC.

The sample holds many counts of this clonotype. The chain is built from TRBV20-1 and TRBJ2-5, with D tentatively TRBD1 (5 bases). Trimming took off 2 bases at V and 1 base at J, with 8 bases between the two ends. CDR1 is DFQATT, CDR2 SNEGSKA, per germline (reference sequence). CDR3 size: 13 residues. The CDR3 DNA sequence: TGCAGTGCTAGAAAAGGGGTCCAAGAGACCCAGTACTTC. It specifies CSARKGVQETQYF.

This clonotype was seen ten or more times. V usage is TRBV5-1 and J usage is TRBJ2-7; D call uncertain. Trimming shortened V by 6 bases and J by 4 bases, and 5 bases separated the two germline ends. The CDR3 loop spans 10 amino acids. Germline CDR1 is SGHRS and CDR2 is YFSETQ. The CDR3 DNA reads as TGCGCCAGCACCGTGTACGAGCAGTACTTC. Translated: CASTVYEQYF.

This clonotype was recorded at least ten times. J is TRBJ2-5 and V is TRBV30; unclear D gene. Germline V gene lookup returns CDR1 GTSNPN and CDR2 SVGIG (reference sequence). Trimming pared 2 bases from V and 2 bases from J, leaving 9 bases between. The CDR3 has 13 residues. CDR3 amino acids: CAWSYGIQETQYF. The CDR3, as DNA: TGTGCCTGGAGTTATGGGATTCAAGAGACCCAGTACTTC.

Comment on this clonotype: A much more abundant neighbour one base away suggests this may be a read error. The genes are TRBV24-1 and TRBJ2-2, with 9 bases identical to TRBD2. The trim removed 3 bases at V and 6 bases at J, leaving 7 bases unmatched. This CDR3 contains 16 residues. Germline V gives CDR1 KGHDR, CDR2 SFDVKD. The CDR3 coding sequence is TGTGCCACCAGTGATATCATATCTAGCGGGGCCGGGGAGCTGTTTTTT. It translates to CATSDIISSGAGELFF.

This clonotype has ten or more counts. The genes are TRBV12-3 or TRBV12-4 and TRBJ1-4; maybe TRBD1 (5 bases). The CDR3 spans 13 residues. Trimming pared 6 bases from V and 7 bases from J, leaving 12 bases between. The DNA for the CDR3 is TGTGCCAGCAGCGCTGCAGGGTTTGAAAAACTGTTTTTT. This translates into CASSAAGFEKLFF.

The chain recombines TRBV29-1 with TRBJ2-5, with D possibly being TRBD2 (5 bases). This CDR3 comprises 10 residues. From germline, CDR1 is SQVTM and CDR2 ANQGSEA. The ends were cut back, 4 bases at V and 5 bases at J, with 5 bases in the middle. In nucleotides, the CDR3 is TGCAGCGTTGGGGAGGAGACCCAGTACTTC. As protein: CSVGEETQYF.

This clonotype has at least ten counts. This rearrangement joins TRBV29-1 to TRBJ2-4, with 7 bases fitting TRBD1. There are 13 residues in the CDR3. V lost 0 bases, J lost 6 bases, and 2 bases stayed unmatched. Looked up from germline, CDR1 is SQVTM and CDR2 is ANQGSEA. CDR3 nucleotides: TGCAGCGTTGAAGATCGGACAGGAAACATTCAGTACTTC. Encoded protein: CSVEDRTGNIQYF. Full variable domain (missing parts from reference TRBV29-1 and TRBJ2-4): SAVISQKPSRDICQRGTSLTIQCQVDSQVTMMFWYRQQPGQSLTLIATANQGSEATYESGFVIDKFPISRPNLTFSTLTVSNMSPEDSSIYLCSVEDRTGNIQYFGAGTRLSVL.

This clonotype was counted at least ten times. The rearrangement joins TRBV4-2 to TRBJ2-4; tentatively, D is TRBD2 (6 bases). The CDR3 runs 17 residues. Trimming took off 2 bases at V and 1 base at J, with 15 bases between the two ends. Germline V gene sequence: CDR1 LGHNA, CDR2 YNFKEQ. The CDR3 spells CASSQPNWEVAKNIQYF. The CDR3 DNA sequence: TGTGCCAGCAGCCAACCAAATTGGGAGGTGGCCAAAAACATTCAGTACTTC.

Many counts were recorded for this clonotype. The V gene is TRBV29-1, the J gene TRBJ2-5; 9 bases agree with TRBD1. The V gene's germline CDR1 is SQVTM and CDR2 ANQGSEA. Trimming took 6 bases from V and 0 from J; bases not matched to a gene: 17. The CDR3 is 18 amino acids. The DNA for the CDR3 is TGCAGCGTGACCGGCCGGGACAGGGCATGGAACTACCAAGAGACCCAGTACTTC. Residues: CSVTGRDRAWNYQETQYF.

This clonotype was detected many times. The chain links TRBV11-1 to TRBJ2-3; D remains unclear. V lost 2 bases and J 0 bases, leaving 9 bases between the germline ends. This CDR3 contains 15 residues. Germline assignment: CDR1 SGHAT and CDR2 FQDESV (reference sequence). The CDR3 here is CASSLLRPSTDTQYF. The CDR3 nucleotides read TGTGCCAGCAGCTTACTGCGGCCTAGCACAGATACGCAGTATTTT.

This clonotype was seen more than once but under ten times. This chain connects TRBV7-2 to TRBJ2-2; TRBD2 is a possible D gene (5 bases). The germline V gene has CDR1 SGHTA and CDR2 FQGNSA. This CDR3 is 15 amino acids long. Trimming took off 2 bases at V and 6 bases at J, with 13 bases between the two ends. The CDR3: CASSLSVLGAGELFF. The CDR3 DNA reads TGTGCCAGCAGCTTAAGCGTCCTCGGGGCCGGGGAGCTGTTTTTT.

This clonotype showed up many times. As DNA, the CDR3 is TGTGCCAGCACCCCAACCTTGAGACAGGGGGCGTATGAGCAGTTCTTC. As protein: CASTPTLRQGAYEQFF. The chain uses TRBV28 and TRBJ2-1; 10 bases align to TRBD1. CDR1 MDHEN and CDR2 SYDVKM come from the germline V gene. With V trimmed by 7 bases and J by 8 bases, 14 bases remained unmatched. This CDR3 is 16 amino acids long.

This clonotype was detected ten times or more. V is TRBV7-9 and J is TRBJ1-2, with 7 bases lining up with TRBD1. Looked up from germline, CDR1 is SEHNR and CDR2 is FQNEAQ (reference sequence). The length of the CDR3 is 15 residues. Trimming at V came to 5 bases and at J to 3 bases, leaving 9 bases not matched to a gene. The CDR3 reads CASSDVVDRDYGYTF. For the CDR3, the DNA is TGTGCCAGCAGCGACGTTGTTGACAGGGACTATGGCTACACCTTC.

This clonotype was counted at least ten times. The chain couples TRBV29-1 to TRBJ2-1; TRBD2 matches 9 bases. The germline V gene has CDR1 SQVTM and CDR2 ANQGSEA. After removal of 4 bases from V and 4 bases from J, the junction contained 2 bases not matched to a gene. The CDR3 contains 13 residues. As DNA, the CDR3 is TGCAGCGTTGTCGCGGGGGGGTACAATGAGCAGTTCTTC. It specifies CSVVAGGYNEQFF.

In its sample, this clonotype was seen many times. The chain couples TRBV10-3 to TRBJ2-3, with TRBD2 identical over 13 bases. The CDR3 runs to 16 residues. Germline CDR1 ENHRY, CDR2 SYGVKD. Trimming at V came to 3 bases and at J to 5 bases, leaving 5 bases not matched to a gene. DNA for the CDR3: TGTGCCATCAGTGATACTAGCGGGGGGGCCGGAGATACGCAGTATTTT. As protein: CAISDTSGGAGDTQYF.

The CDR3 DNA is TGTGCCAGCAGCCTCAGGGGCGCCGGGTACACCGGGGAGCTGTTTTTT. Its protein product is CASSLRGAGYTGELFF. This chain joins TRBV27 and TRBJ2-2; weak D call: TRBD1 (6 bases). The germline V and J ends were trimmed by 6 bases and 3 bases, with 17 bases remaining between them. CDR1 is MNHEY and CDR2 is SMNVEV in the germline V gene (reference sequence). This CDR3 spans 16 amino acids.

The sample holds a few counts of this clonotype. At one end the junction does not follow the germline gene, possibly because of a read error. The chain joins TRBV5-1 to TRBJ2-3; no reliable D call. Per the germline V gene, CDR1 is SGHRS and CDR2 is YFSETQ. This CDR3 is built from 15 residues. The CDR3 DNA follows: TGCGCCAGCAGTTTGGGTGGCCAGCGCACAGATACGCAGTATTTT. Residues: CASSLGGQRTDTQYF.

This clonotype was recorded at least ten times. The chain recombines TRBV12-3 or TRBV12-4 with TRBJ1-2; 7 bases align to TRBD1. The CDR3 spans 13 residues. V lost 6 bases and J lost 6; bases outside the gene matches: 7. The CDR3 loop reads CASRGHRGNGYTF. CDR3 bases: TGTGCCAGCAGAGGCCACAGGGGTAATGGCTACACCTTC.

This clonotype was counted ten times or more. The V call is TRBV6-5, the J call TRBJ2-7; 10 bases are shared with TRBD2. The J segment lost 2 bases and the V segment lost 3 bases, leaving 7 bases of the junction unmatched. Germline V gene data show CDR1 as MNHEY and CDR2 as SVGAGI. The CDR3 has 16 amino acids. CDR3 region: CASSYNLAGVPYEQYF. The DNA for the CDR3 is TGTGCCAGCAGTTATAATCTAGCGGGAGTCCCCTACGAGCAGTACTTC.

This clonotype was found a few times. The rearrangement uses TRBV7-2 and TRBJ1-5, with 9 bases identical to TRBD1. Germline V gene lookup returns CDR1 SGHTA and CDR2 FQGNSA. The CDR3 is 14 residues long. Germline trimming cut 3 bases from V and 7 bases from J; bases unmatched to any gene: 4. Here the CDR3 DNA reads TGTGCCAGCAGCTTCCCGGGACAGGGACAGCCCCAGCATTTT. It translates to CASSFPGQGQPQHF.

This clonotype was recorded many times. The chain employs TRBV7-9 and TRBJ2-7; tentative D call: TRBD1 (6 bases). Germline CDR1 SEHNR, CDR2 FQNEAQ (reference sequence). This CDR3 has 14 residues. Trimming took 5 bases from V and 3 from J, leaving 14 bases between them. The DNA of the CDR3 is TGTGCCAGCAGCCCTGACTTGACAGGCTACGAGCAGTACTTC. It encodes CASSPDLTGYEQYF.

The chain recombines TRBV29-1 with TRBJ2-3; D might be TRBD1 or TRBD2, each matching 5 bases. Trimming left V 8 bases short and J 2 bases short, with 17 bases between. The CDR3 length is 14 residues. CDR1 SQVTM and CDR2 ANQGSEA come from the germline V gene. The CDR3, as DNA: TGCAGCCTGCCCGCCGGGGCTATCACAGATACGCAGTATTTT. Translation: CSLPAGAITDTQYF.